Reported below is one T cell receptor (beta chain). Its antigen is undetermined. These data come from a study of T-cell reconstitution after alpha-beta-depleted transplantation in children. Construction of the TCRbeta library involved unique molecular identifiers. TCRdb analysed the PCR reads with MiXCR anew, one entry per CDR3 protein. This table holds about 580,000 distinct CDR3 sequences, 25% to 30% found once. General study points: There were some patients whose high TCRbeta diversity at day 60 came from surviving recipient T cells and thymic progenitors. In patients about two months after transplant, alpha-beta T cells reportedly arose from several hundred expanded graft clones. Newly made T cells mostly supplied T-cell counts and diversity one year after transplant.

V was trimmed by 3 bases and J by 4 bases, leaving 20 bases between them. Germline V gene data show CDR1 as MGHRA and CDR2 as YSYEKL. This CDR3 comprises 17 residues. Sequenced here: PBMCs, sampled before TCRalphabeta/CD19-depleted stem cell transplant. V gene TRBV4-1 combines with J gene TRBJ2-3, with D possibly being TRBD2 (6 bases). The sequence was collected from a boy in the first two years of life with Wiskott-Aldrich syndrome, due to receive a stem cell transplant. CDR3 DNA sequence: TGCGCCAGCAGCCAGGCCAATCGTGCTAGCGTGGCAGATACGCAGTATTTT. This gives the protein CASSQANRASVADTQYF.